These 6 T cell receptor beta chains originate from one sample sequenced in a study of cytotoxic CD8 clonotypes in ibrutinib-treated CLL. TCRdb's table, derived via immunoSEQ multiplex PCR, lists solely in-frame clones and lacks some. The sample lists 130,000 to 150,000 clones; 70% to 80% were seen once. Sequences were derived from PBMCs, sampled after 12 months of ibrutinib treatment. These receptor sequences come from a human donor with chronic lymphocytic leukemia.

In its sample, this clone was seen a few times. CDR3 loop: CASSESGFGKVYGYTF. For the CDR3, the DNA is TGTGCCAGCAGTGAAAGCGGTTTTGGGAAAGTTTATGGCTACACCTTC. This chain uses TRBV6-1 with TRBJ1-2; D is unresolved. The CDR3 length is 16 residues. V lost 2 bases, J lost 5 bases, and 18 bases lay in between. From germline, CDR1 is MNHNS and CDR2 SASEGT.

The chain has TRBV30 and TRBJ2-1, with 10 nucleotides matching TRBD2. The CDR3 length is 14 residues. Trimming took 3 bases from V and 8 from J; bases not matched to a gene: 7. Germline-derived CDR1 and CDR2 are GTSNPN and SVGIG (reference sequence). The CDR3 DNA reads TGTGCCTGGAGACTAGCGGGAAGCCTATATGAGCAGTTCTTC. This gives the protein CAWRLAGSLYEQFF.

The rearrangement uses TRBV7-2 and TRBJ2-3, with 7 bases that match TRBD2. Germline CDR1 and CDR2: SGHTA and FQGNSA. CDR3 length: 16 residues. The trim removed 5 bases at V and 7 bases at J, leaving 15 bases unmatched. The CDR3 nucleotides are TGTGCCAGCAGCCACCCTCGGCGCGGGAGTATTAATACGCAGTATTTT. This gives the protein CASSHPRRGSINTQYF.

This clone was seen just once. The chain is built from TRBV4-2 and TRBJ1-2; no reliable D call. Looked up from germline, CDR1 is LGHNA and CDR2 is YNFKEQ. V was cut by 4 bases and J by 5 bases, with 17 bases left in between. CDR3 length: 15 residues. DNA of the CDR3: TGTGCCAGCAGCCCAGTGGGGTCAGAATGGTATGGCTACACCTTC. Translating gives CASSPVGSEWYGYTF.

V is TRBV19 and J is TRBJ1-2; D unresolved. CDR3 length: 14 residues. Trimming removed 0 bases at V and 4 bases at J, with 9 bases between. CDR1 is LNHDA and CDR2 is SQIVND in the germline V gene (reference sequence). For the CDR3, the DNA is TGTGCCAGTAGTATAGAGGCCGGATTCTATGGCTACACCTTC. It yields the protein CASSIEAGFYGYTF.

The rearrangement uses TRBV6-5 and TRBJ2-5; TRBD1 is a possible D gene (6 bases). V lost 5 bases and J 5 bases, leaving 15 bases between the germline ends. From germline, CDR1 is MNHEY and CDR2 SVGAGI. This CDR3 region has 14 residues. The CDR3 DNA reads TGTGCCAGCAGTCTACAGGGAGTCCGGGAGACCCAGTACTTC. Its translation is CASSLQGVRETQYF.